The T cell receptor (beta chain) under discussion was sequenced for a study of T cells in Graves' hyperthyroidism and ophthalmopathy (dated by TCRdb to the late 2010s). A note on the overall study: Peripheral blood was collected at initial diagnosis, before any treatment. TCR V-J signatures able to tell the groups apart were searched for in a discovery cohort of about a hundred patients, of whom over 40 had Graves' ophthalmopathy and 57 had stable Graves' hyperthyroidism. An independent validation cohort of around 19 hyperthyroidism patients and approximately 15 patients who later progressed to ophthalmopathy tested prospective prediction of ophthalmopathy. The 75 to 100 discovery patients were divided at random into training and test sets in a 7:3 ratio. Thyroid tissue and blood T-cell repertoires from several Graves' hyperthyroidism patients were also compared in the study. After sampling, hyperthyroidism patients received methimazole starting at 30 mg daily, and ophthalmopathy patients received high-dose intravenous methylprednisolone. The paper describes TCR Vbeta CDR3 sequencing of 135 peripheral blood samples, made up of approximately 40 ophthalmopathy patients, around 78 hyperthyroidism patients and about 17 progressor patients. Study-level results and caveats: Sample size was not statistically predetermined, and investigators were not blinded to group allocation. In validation, the model predicted progression to ophthalmopathy a median of about 6.5 months before onset, with roughly 68% sensitivity and 72.22% specificity. Most expanded thyroid clonotypes (frequency above 0.001) were also detected in blood, a finding suggesting that blood repertoires may reflect thyroid immune responses. Ophthalmopathy was separated from stable hyperthyroidism by a 13 V-J signature model, with roughly 88% sensitivity and about 84% specificity obtained in cross-validation and 80%/75% obtained in testing.

The TCR beta CDR3 regions were amplified from RNA transcripts. The TCR CDR3 was subjected to a first round of RT-PCR using the HTBI primer set and the Qiagen OneStep RT-PCR kit. The libraries were constructed in a second round of multiplex PCR and then size-selected and purified. Libraries were sequenced paired-end with 100 bp reads on an Illumina HiSeq2000. Concerning the study's data processing: Raw data were processed with SOAPnuke, discarding reads with adapters, uncalled bases, mean Phred below 15, or no exact constant-primer or identifier match. High-quality paired reads were merged with COPE v1.2.5, and unique nucleotide sequences were defined as clonotypes. MiTCR v1.1 was used to align the clonotypes against IMGT TRBV, TRBD and TRBJ reference segments. The analysis included only V-J combinations with a frequency above 0.0001, which together covered around 99% of the repertoires. A TCS score was defined as the ratio of F50 (clonal expansion) to E x V (chaos), with BLOSUM62-based TCRdist applied between CDR3 peptides within each V-J. Welch's t-statistics and random forest reduced roughly 540 V-J features to 13, which were used in a naive Bayes classifier (R e1071). TCRdb redid the processing of the public reads, applying fastp at Q25 and MiXCR, and retained in-frame beta chains. Rows with one shared CDR3 protein collapse into an entry with the most common genes and DNA. These V and J calls derive from TCRdb rather than the authors' analysis. This sample has about 330,000 distinct CDR3 sequences in its table, and around 13% of those were observed once. The ten largest clones add up to approximately 35% of the sample.

Measured from the cysteine to the phenylalanine, the CDR3 is 16 residues long. Only CDR3 DNA is held: 48 bases, read in frame from base 1. Trimming leaves V shorter by 1 base and J shorter by 8 bases, with the junction holding 9 bases beyond the gene matches. CDR1 and CDR2 were assigned from the germline V gene as MGHRA and YSYEKL. About this clonotype itself: The antigen it recognizes is unknown. No per-base quality is available; no much larger clone lies one base away.

Moderately to severely active disease, a Clinical Activity Score of at least 3, a NOSPECS grade of at least 4, and a duration under 3 months were present in ophthalmopathy patients. The study excluded patients with uncontrolled infections, other autoimmune diseases, pregnancy or lactation. Clinical symptoms, serum thyroxine and TRAb, thyroid ultrasound, and orbital computed tomography formed the basis for the diagnoses. PBMCs were isolated from about 10 ml of fresh peripheral blood by Ficoll-Paque density gradient centrifugation. Total RNA was extracted using Trizol reagent, and RNA quality was assessed on an Agilent 2100 Bioanalyzer.

The TCR originated in a woman aged 40 to 50 with Graves' ophthalmopathy. This sequence uses TRBV4-1 and TRBJ2-3, with TRBD2 identical over 10 junction bases. The specimen sequenced was blood. CDR3 loop: CASSQAPGLASVTQYF. The DNA sequence follows: TGCGCCAGCAGCCAAGCACCGGGACTAGCGTCTGTTACGCAGTATTTT.